The 20 T cell receptor beta chains presented below share a single source sample, sequenced in a study of beta chain features in type 1 diabetes (dated by TCRdb to the late 2010s). The method behind the library was the immunoSEQ multiplex PCR assay. All of the isolated RNA was reverse transcribed with the High Capacity cDNA Reverse Transcription Kit, so expressed TCRB transcripts were sequenced. Imported from immuneACCESS, the table was reduced by TCRdb to in-frame sequences with V and J called. These copies leave out some clones; in studies compared against another copy, an unresolved V gene accounts for under half, and the cause of the remainder is not known. This sample has roughly 350,000 clones in its table, and approximately 9.9% of those were observed once. Clones ranked in the top ten supply just over 0.015% of the sample. The sample consisted of naive CD4+ T cells from blood. The cell subset or site label corresponds to: true naive CD4+ T cells. These receptors all come from a woman aged 25-40 years in good health.

This clone was observed a handful of times. This sequence joins TRBV28 and TRBJ2-7; TRBD1 agrees at 7 bases. Per the germline V gene, CDR1 is MDHEN and CDR2 is SYDVKM. The CDR3 sequence is 14 residues long. Trimming cost V 8 bases and J 6 bases; bases outside gene matches: 13. This CDR3 is CASYPIRDRGEQYF. The CDR3 region has the DNA TGTGCCAGCTATCCAATCCGGGACAGAGGCGAGCAGTACTTC.

This clone was picked up a small number of times. V gene TRBV5-4 combines with J gene TRBJ2-7; D gene ambiguous. This CDR3 region has 14 residues. Deletions cut 2 bases from V and 3 bases from J, with 12 bases between. Per germline, CDR1 SGHNT and CDR2 YYREEE (reference sequence). The CDR3 sequence is CASSLNKPGYEQYF. The CDR3 DNA reads as TGTGCCAGCAGCTTAAATAAACCGGGCTACGAGCAGTACTTC.

In this sample, this clone turned up a few times. The CDR3 bases are TGTGCCAGCAGTTCCCATCGACAATTCTACGAGCAGTACTTC. Its protein is CASSSHRQFYEQYF. The rearrangement uses TRBV28 and TRBJ2-7; D gene uncertain. This CDR3 contains 14 residues. Germline values: CDR1 MDHEN, CDR2 SYDVKM. The V gene lost 4 bases and the J gene lost 3 bases, with 13 bases spanning the gap.

This clone turned up a few times. At the DNA level, this CDR3 is encoded by other sequences in the same sample as well. The CDR3 reads CASSPLAASTDTQYF. Here the CDR3 DNA reads TGTGCCAGCTCACCCCTAGCGGCGAGCACAGATACGCAGTATTTT. This rearrangement joins TRBV18 to TRBJ2-3, with 7 bases that match TRBD2. Germline CDR1 reads KGHSH; CDR2 reads LQKENI. CDR3 length equals 15 residues. V trimming: 3 bases; J trimming: 0 bases; junction bases outside the gene matches: 3.

This clone was counted a few times. The chain joins TRBV7-2 to TRBJ2-1; 7 nucleotides align to TRBD1. This CDR3 has 15 residues. Germline lookup yields CDR1 SGHTA and CDR2 FQGNSA. After removal of 5 bases from V and 0 bases from J, the junction contained 4 bases not matched to a gene. CDR3 DNA sequence: TGTGCCAGCAGCCAGAGGGACAGCTCCTACAATGAGCAGTTCTTC. Its translation: CASSQRDSSYNEQFF.

The genes are TRBV11-1 and TRBJ2-3; tentatively, D is TRBD1 (6 bases). CDR1 SGHAT and CDR2 FQDESV come from the germline V gene (reference sequence). The V end was cut by 2 bases, the J end by 1 base, with 13 bases between. This CDR3 comprises 16 residues. The CDR3 bases are TGTGCCAGCAGCTTACCCCGGGCAGGGGGCACAGATACGCAGTATTTT. This gives the protein CASSLPRAGGTDTQYF.

This rearrangement joins TRBV25-1 to TRBJ2-5, with TRBD2 identical over 11 bases. The V gene's germline CDR1 is MGHDK and CDR2 SYGVNS. The V gene end was trimmed by 4 bases and the J gene end by 5 bases; junction bases not matched to a gene: 3. The CDR3 loop spans 14 amino acids. This CDR3 is CASSGLAGRETQYF. The CDR3 DNA sequence: TGTGCCAGCAGTGGACTAGCGGGGAGGGAGACCCAGTACTTC.

There are a few counts of this clone. V usage is TRBV7-8 and J usage is TRBJ2-7, with TRBD2 matching over 9 bases. Unmatched junction bases numbered 11, after V lost 5 bases and J lost 3 bases. This CDR3 is 16 amino acids long. Germline-derived CDR1 and CDR2 are SGHVS and FQNEAQ. CDR3 coding DNA: TGTGCCAGCAGCACGCCGATAGCGGGAGCAAACTACGAGCAGTACTTC. As protein: CASSTPIAGANYEQYF.

This clone was counted a few times. The chain combines TRBV7-6 with TRBJ2-2; a weak D match, TRBD1 (5 bases). Deletions cut 5 bases from V and 6 bases from J, with 10 bases between. This CDR3 has 13 amino acids. Per the germline V gene, CDR1 is SGHVS and CDR2 is FNYEAQ. The CDR3 spells CASSPTDPGELFF. DNA for the CDR3: TGTGCCAGCAGCCCGACAGATCCCGGGGAGCTGTTTTTT.

The sample holds a few counts of this clone. The V call is TRBV7-9, the J call TRBJ2-1; 11 nucleotides match TRBD1. Germline CDR1 and CDR2: SEHNR and FQNEAQ (reference sequence). The trim removed 5 bases at V and 5 bases at J, leaving 5 bases unmatched. This CDR3 is built from 15 residues. The CDR3 is CASSEGTGGNNEQFF. The CDR3 nucleotides read TGTGCCAGCAGCGAGGGGACAGGGGGAAACAATGAGCAGTTCTTC.

The chain recombines TRBV6-6 with TRBJ2-1, with TRBD2 as a possible D gene (6 bases). Germline assignment: CDR1 MNHNY and CDR2 SVGAGI (reference sequence). The CDR3 is 15 amino acids. Trimming removed 2 bases at V and 4 bases at J, with 12 bases between. As DNA, the CDR3 is TGTGCCAGCAGTTACGGGGCTAGCGAGTACAATGAGCAGTTCTTC. Translated, it gives CASSYGASEYNEQFF.

A word on this clone: Other DNA sequences in the sample encode the same CDR3. The rearrangement links TRBV30 to TRBJ2-5, with D perhaps TRBD1 (8 bases). From germline, CDR1 is GTSNPN and CDR2 SVGIG (reference sequence). V lost 2 bases, J lost 5 bases, and 15 bases lay in between. The CDR3 runs to 14 residues. Written as DNA, the CDR3 is TGTGCCTGGAGTACTGGACAGGGAGGGGAGACCCAGTACTTC. Its translation is CAWSTGQGGETQYF.

Only a few counts were recorded for this clone. The V call is TRBV7-9, the J call TRBJ2-6; D not certain. V dropped 8 bases and J dropped 0 bases, with 14 bases sitting between them. There are 16 residues in the CDR3. Germline CDR1 reads SEHNR; CDR2 reads FQNEAQ (reference sequence). CDR3 DNA: TGTGCCAGCTCCCGTAGTCTGCCCTCTGGGGCCAACGTCCTGACTTTC. Its protein product is CASSRSLPSGANVLTF.

This clone was counted only a few times. The gene calls are TRBV7-6 and TRBJ2-1; no firm D call. There are 14 residues in the CDR3. Germline V gives CDR1 SGHVS, CDR2 FNYEAQ. V was trimmed by 5 bases and J by 5 bases, leaving 13 bases between them. The CDR3 DNA follows: TGTGCCAGCAGCCCGGTCGCTAGTGACAATGAGCAGTTCTTC. Translating gives CASSPVASDNEQFF.

The chain joins TRBV18 to TRBJ2-3; 7 nucleotides line up with TRBD1. V lost 2 bases to trimming and J lost 3 bases; unmatched junction nucleotides: 5. Germline V gives CDR1 KGHSH, CDR2 LQKENI. The CDR3 is 15 amino acids. For the CDR3, the DNA is TGTGCCAGCTCACCAAAGGACAGGCTGACAGATACGCAGTATTTT. Protein product: CASSPKDRLTDTQYF.

This clone was picked up a small number of times. The chain joins TRBV9 to TRBJ1-4; D is unclear. The CDR3 spans 17 residues. V lost 1 base to trimming and J lost 3 bases, with 16 bases between them. The germline gives CDR1 SGDLS, CDR2 YYNGEE. The CDR3 sequence: CASSVTPAASSNEKLFF. Here the CDR3 DNA reads TGTGCCAGCAGCGTAACCCCCGCGGCAAGCTCTAATGAAAAACTGTTTTTT.

This clone has just a few counts. The chain combines TRBV5-4 with TRBJ2-7; 8 bases match TRBD1. Germline values: CDR1 SGHNT, CDR2 YYREEE (reference sequence). The CDR3 runs 15 residues. Trimming cost V 2 bases and J 4 bases; bases outside gene matches: 8. CDR3 DNA sequence: TGTGCCAGCAGCTTTTCCCAGGACAGGGAATACGAGCAGTACTTC. It codes for CASSFSQDREYEQYF.

The sample holds many counts of this clone. The rearrangement uses TRBV7-9 and TRBJ1-5; D gene uncertain. V was pared by 4 bases and J by 0 bases, with 7 bases between. Germline assignment: CDR1 SEHNR and CDR2 FQNEAQ (reference sequence). The CDR3 consists of 14 residues. The CDR3, as DNA: TGTGCCAGCAGCTGGAGTTATAGCAATCAGCCCCAGCATTTT. This encodes CASSWSYSNQPQHF.

This clone was found a few times. V gene TRBV2 combines with J gene TRBJ2-2, with TRBD2 identical over 7 bases. The CDR3 has 14 residues. Germline CDR1 is SNHLY and CDR2 is FYNNEI. Trimming took 6 bases from V and 5 from J; bases not matched to a gene: 6. The CDR3 loop reads CASRTSLGTGELFF. CDR3 DNA: TGTGCCAGCAGGACTAGCTTGGGGACCGGGGAGCTGTTTTTT. The complete variable domain, with remaining parts taken from reference TRBV2 and TRBJ2-2, reads EPEVTQTPSHQVTQMGQEVILRCVPISNHLYFYWYRQILGQKVEFLVSFYNNEISEKSEIFDDQFSVERPDGSNFTLKIRSTKLEDSAMYFCASRTSLGTGELFFGEGSRLTVL.

The chain employs TRBV27 and TRBJ2-3, with a possible D match to TRBD2 (6 bases). The germline CDR1 and CDR2 sequences are MNHEY and SMNVEV (reference sequence). V gave up 2 bases and J gave up 0 bases, with 12 bases separating them. This CDR3 is built from 16 residues. CDR3 region: CASSLLHGSSTDTQYF. The CDR3 nucleotides read TGTGCCAGCAGTTTACTCCACGGGAGCAGCACAGATACGCAGTATTTT.